This T cell receptor (beta chain) is from a study of cytomegalovirus exposure and HLA in healthy donors. With 60 Vbeta and 13 Jbeta primers, the PCR was carried out. Sequencing was performed with immunoSEQ multiplex PCR; in TCRdb, only in-frame clones are kept and a portion is missing. Among some 100,000 clones listed, approximately 73% were seen once. Overall study findings and caveats: A classifier reportedly called cytomegalovirus status with high sensitivity and specificity. A later analysis found that most CMV-associated TCR beta chains appeared HLA-restricted.

Details on this clone: Its antigen remains unidentified.

The TCR originated in a woman in her fifties or sixties in good health and CMV-seropositive. The source material was PBMCs.

CDR3 nucleotide sequence: TGTGCCAGCAGTGACTCCCCTTCCGGGAACATACCAGTTCCTAGGACCGGGGAGCTGTTTTTT. Protein sequence: CASSDSPSGNIPVPRTGELFF. V usage is TRBV6-4 and J usage is TRBJ2-2, with D possibly TRBD2 on 5 matching bases. The V end lost 0 bases, the J end lost 5 bases, and 28 bases lay between the germline ends. The CDR3 length is 21 residues. From germline, CDR1 is MRHNA and CDR2 SNTAGT.